The 14 T cell receptor beta chains below come from one sample, sequenced in a study of blood T cell repertoires in COVID-19. TCRdb keeps only in-frame clones here, not all; method: immunoSEQ multiplex PCR. Counted here are 100,000 to 150,000 clones, 74% occurring once; the ten biggest clones make up 5.5%. What was sequenced was peripheral blood. Receptors originate from a man aged 60 to 69 with acute or convalescent COVID-19.

The J gene is TRBJ1-4, the V gene TRBV4-1; 10 bases match TRBD1. Germline values: CDR1 MGHRA, CDR2 YSYEKL. CDR3 length: 19 residues. After removal of 6 bases from V and 3 bases from J, the junction contained 16 bases not matched to a gene. The CDR3 nucleotides read TGCGCCAGCAGACGGACAGGGGGATATGTAATCGGAGCTAATGAAAAACTGTTTTTT. This sequence encodes CASRRTGGYVIGANEKLFF.

This chain connects TRBV5-4 to TRBJ2-3, with 10 bases aligning to TRBD2. V gave up 1 base and J gave up 2 bases; unmatched junction bases: 4. The CDR3 has 16 residues. From germline, CDR1 is SGHNT and CDR2 YYREEE (reference sequence). For the CDR3, the DNA is TGTGCCAGCAGCTTGCGGACTAGCGGAACCACAGATACGCAGTATTTT. Translating gives CASSLRTSGTTDTQYF.

V and J are TRBV14 and TRBJ1-6; 8 bases line up with TRBD1. Germline trimming cut 4 bases from V and 6 bases from J; bases unmatched to any gene: 5. Germline-derived CDR1 and CDR2 are SGHDN and FVKESK. The CDR3 contains 15 residues. The CDR3 coding sequence is TGTGCCAGCAGCCCGTACAGGGGGTCTAATTCACCCCTCCACTTT. This codes for CASSPYRGSNSPLHF.

This clone was detected only a few times. The chain uses TRBV7-8 and TRBJ1-2, with D possibly matching TRBD1 (5 bases). The CDR3 has 16 amino acids. Germline-derived CDR1 and CDR2 are SGHVS and FQNEAQ. Trimming stripped 1 base from V and 8 bases from J, with 20 bases between. The CDR3 DNA reads TGTGCCAGCAGCTTAGTACCGGGTCTAGACAGAAGGGGCTACACCTTC. Encoded protein: CASSLVPGLDRRGYTF.

Only one count was recorded for this clone. The chain is built from TRBV19 and TRBJ2-5, with 10 bases that match TRBD2. The CDR3 runs 14 residues. The V gene end was trimmed by 6 bases and the J gene end by 4 bases; junction bases not matched to a gene: 5. Germline CDR1 is LNHDA and CDR2 is SQIVND (reference sequence). The CDR3 region is CASSWLAGAETQYF. The CDR3 bases are TGTGCCAGTAGCTGGCTAGCGGGAGCAGAGACCCAGTACTTC.

This clone has just a few counts. This chain joins TRBV19 and TRBJ2-3; possibly TRBD2 for D (6 bases). Germline lookup yields CDR1 LNHDA and CDR2 SQIVND (reference sequence). The CDR3 has 14 residues. The V gene lost 5 bases and the J gene lost 7 bases, with 16 bases spanning the gap. The CDR3 loop reads CASSSASAGNTQYF. CDR3 nucleotides: TGTGCCAGTAGTTCCGCTAGCGCCGGAAATACGCAGTATTTT.

V and J are TRBV3-1 (or the pseudogene TRBV3-2) and TRBJ2-2; the D is unclear. The V gene lost 3 bases and the J gene lost 6 bases, with 14 bases spanning the gap. The CDR3 is made up of 15 amino acids. Per the germline V gene, CDR1 is LGHDT and CDR2 is YNNKEL (reference sequence). The CDR3 protein is CASSQASLVAGELFF. In nucleotides, the CDR3 is TGTGCCAGCAGCCAGGCTAGTCTTGTCGCCGGGGAGCTGTTTTTT.

Note on this clone: This sample also contains other DNA sequences that code for the same CDR3. This chain links TRBV24-1 with TRBJ2-3; D gene ambiguous. CDR3 size: 14 residues. V was clipped by 4 bases and J by 1 base, with 8 bases between them. Germline V lookup: CDR1 KGHDR, CDR2 SFDVKD. The CDR3 loop reads CATSDPRGTDTQYF. CDR3 bases: TGTGCCACCAGTGACCCAAGAGGCACAGATACGCAGTATTTT.

The J gene is TRBJ1-3, the V gene TRBV5-6; D gene ambiguous. The V end lost 0 bases, the J end lost 1 base, and 5 bases lay between the germline ends. Germline V CDR1 and CDR2: SGHDT, YYEEEE. CDR3 length: 14 residues. Written as DNA, the CDR3 is TGTGCCAGCAGCTTGGGTCCGTCTGGAAACACCATATATTTT. This translates into CASSLGPSGNTIYF.

The chain carries TRBV4-2 and TRBJ2-3, with 8 nucleotides matching TRBD2. Trimming took 0 bases from V and 5 from J; bases not matched to a gene: 13. CDR1 LGHNA and CDR2 YNFKEQ come from the germline V gene. CDR3 size: 18 residues. The CDR3 DNA follows: TGTGCCAGCAGCCAAGATCCGGGGGGGTCTCCCGGGGGAGATACGCAGTATTTT. Its translation: CASSQDPGGSPGGDTQYF.

This rearrangement joins TRBV29-1 to TRBJ1-1; 10 positions match TRBD1. The CDR3 extends over 13 amino acids. Per germline, CDR1 SQVTM and CDR2 ANQGSEA. V gave up 7 bases and J gave up 4 bases; unmatched junction bases: 6. The CDR3 loop is CSADRGRSTEAFF. CDR3 DNA sequence: TGCAGCGCTGACAGGGGGCGGTCCACTGAAGCTTTCTTT.

This clone was detected a few times. The chain is built from TRBV7-9 and TRBJ2-1; the match to TRBD1 covers 9 bases. V was pared by 5 bases and J by 8 bases, with 25 bases of the junction left unmatched. Germline CDR1 SEHNR, CDR2 FQNEAQ (reference sequence). The CDR3 has 20 amino acids. CDR3 sequence reads: CASSTPRTGVGAYRADEQFF. Here the CDR3 DNA reads TGTGCCAGCAGCACCCCTCGGACAGGGGTGGGTGCTTATCGCGCTGATGAGCAGTTCTTC.

This chain uses TRBV29-1 with TRBJ2-5, with D tentatively TRBD1 (5 bases). In germline, CDR1 is SQVTM, CDR2 ANQGSEA. V was cut by 5 bases and J by 4 bases, with 14 bases left in between. The CDR3 has 13 amino acids. CDR3 in DNA: TGCAGCGTTTTTCAGGGAAAGGGAGAGACCCAGTACTTC. It yields the protein CSVFQGKGETQYF.

This clone was seen more than once but under ten times. The V and J genes are TRBV24-1 and TRBJ1-5; 9 bases are a match to TRBD1. In germline, CDR1 is KGHDR, CDR2 SFDVKD. This CDR3 region has 16 residues. V was clipped by 5 bases and J by 0 bases; unmatched bases: 4. CDR3 DNA sequence: TGTGCCACCAGTGCAAGGACAGGGGATAGCAATCAGCCCCAGCATTTT. Protein sequence: CATSARTGDSNQPQHF.